This T cell receptor (beta chain) was recorded in a study of technical replicates of blood from several donors. Sequencing used immunoSEQ multiplex PCR; TCRdb keeps in-frame clones, though not all of them. The sample has tens of thousands of clones, nearly 98% seen once. The origin of this receptor is a human donor in good health. The sequenced sample was T cells isolated from PBMCs.

As DNA, the CDR3 is TGTGCCAGCAGCCCAGGGACTAGCCGGTACACCGGGGAGCTGTTTTTT. The encoded protein is CASSPGTSRYTGELFF. V gene TRBV5-5 combines with J gene TRBJ2-2, with 9 bases aligning to TRBD2. Germline values: CDR1 SGHKS, CDR2 YYEKEE (reference sequence). The J segment lost 3 bases and the V segment lost 4 bases, leaving 7 bases of the junction unmatched. The CDR3 has 16 amino acids.